The T cell receptor beta chain described here comes from a study of PD-L1 blockade in urothelial cancer. This sample's time point: pretreatment peripheral blood. Method: immunoSEQ multiplex PCR; TCRdb's copy keeps in-frame clones and lacks some. This sample has 84,000 or so clones; around 85% occur once, and the top ten carry approximately 14%. Trimming stripped 2 bases from V and 8 bases from J, with 13 bases between. This CDR3 is 14 amino acids long. CDR1 and CDR2 from the germline V gene are SEHNR and FQNEAQ (reference sequence). The sequence came from a man in his sixties with urothelial cancer. Specimen: PBMCs, collected around atezolizumab (anti-PD-L1) treatment. The chain carries TRBV7-9 and TRBJ2-1, with a tentative D call TRBD2 (6 bases). The CDR3 protein is CASSLPGTPYEQFF. The CDR3 region has the DNA TGTGCCAGCAGCTTACCCGGGACTCCCTATGAGCAGTTCTTC.